The 18 T cell receptor beta chains below come from one sample, sequenced in a study of blood T cell repertoires in COVID-19. Repertoires were generated with immunoSEQ multiplex PCR, while TCRdb's copy carries only in-frame clones and drops some. The sample lists approximately 57,000 clones; approximately 78% were seen once. The specimen was peripheral blood. The receptor set was obtained from an elderly woman with acute or convalescent COVID-19.

This chain links TRBV20-1 with TRBJ2-7; D unresolved. Trimming pared 3 bases from V and 0 bases from J, leaving 12 bases between. Germline assignment: CDR1 DFQATT and CDR2 SNEGSKA (reference sequence). CDR3 length: 14 residues. Written as DNA, the CDR3 is TGCAGTGCTAGTCCGGGTAGGAGCTCCTACGAGCAGTACTTC. This translates into CSASPGRSSYEQYF.

The rearrangement links TRBV30 to TRBJ1-3; 7 bases map to TRBD1. The J segment lost 2 bases and the V segment lost 7 bases, leaving 11 bases of the junction unmatched. Germline CDR1 reads GTSNPN; CDR2 reads SVGIG (reference sequence). This CDR3 comprises 15 residues. CDR3 sequence (DNA): TGTGCCTACAGAAGGAGGGGGCAACCTGGAAACACCATATATTTT. Protein sequence: CAYRRRGQPGNTIYF.

The gene calls are TRBV7-6 and TRBJ1-1, with D possibly matching TRBD1 (5 bases). There are 14 residues in the CDR3. V was shortened by 5 bases and J by 7 bases, with 17 bases between the two germline ends. Germline CDR1 reads SGHVS; CDR2 reads FNYEAQ. The CDR3 nucleotides are TGTGCCAGCAGCCCCATGGGGGGGATAGATGAAGCTTTCTTT. Translated, it gives CASSPMGGIDEAFF.

J is TRBJ2-5 and V is TRBV30; D uncertain. Trimming stripped 0 bases from V and 4 bases from J, with 3 bases between. Germline loops: CDR1 GTSNPN, CDR2 SVGIG (reference sequence). There are 11 residues in the CDR3. The CDR3: CAWSVRETQYF. For the CDR3, the DNA is TGTGCCTGGAGTGTGAGAGAGACCCAGTACTTC.

The V and J genes are TRBV7-2 and TRBJ2-2; the D is unclear. CDR1 SGHTA and CDR2 FQGNSA come from the germline V gene. V lost 5 bases, J lost 1 base, and 8 bases lay in between. This CDR3 contains 14 residues. CDR3 residues: CASSLDWNTGELFF. Here the CDR3 DNA reads TGTGCCAGCAGCCTCGACTGGAACACCGGGGAGCTGTTTTTT. Together with reference TRBV7-2 and TRBJ2-2, the CDR3 gives the full variable domain: GAGVSQSPSNKVTEKGKDVELRCDPISGHTALYWYRQSLGQGLEFLIYFQGNSAPDKSGLPSDRFSAERTGGSVSTLTIQRTQQEDSAVYLCASSLDWNTGELFFGEGSRLTVL.

The J gene is TRBJ1-2, the V gene TRBV4-2, with TRBD1 matching 9 bases. From germline, CDR1 is LGHNA and CDR2 YNFKEQ. The CDR3 length is 13 residues. V was clipped by 5 bases and J by 7 bases; unmatched bases: 5. The CDR3 sequence is CASSWDRVSGYTF. In DNA, the CDR3 is TGTGCCAGCAGCTGGGACAGGGTCTCTGGCTACACCTTC.

V gene TRBV27 combines with J gene TRBJ1-5; D gene uncertain. From germline, CDR1 is MNHEY and CDR2 SMNVEV (reference sequence). CDR3 length: 13 amino acids. This chain's CDR3 is CVPGLCGDQPQHF. Written as DNA, the CDR3 is TGTGTGCCAGGACTTTGCGGGGATCAGCCCCAGCATTTT.

The chain uses TRBV6-2 or TRBV6-3 and TRBJ1-3, with D possibly matching TRBD1 (5 bases). Looked up from germline, CDR1 is MNHEY and CDR2 is SVGEGT. V was trimmed by 2 bases and J by 3 bases, leaving 8 bases between them. The CDR3 spans 14 residues. The CDR3 loop reads CASSYLRDGNTIYF. In nucleotides, the CDR3 is TGTGCCAGCAGTTACCTCAGGGATGGAAACACCATATATTTT.

The chain has TRBV6-4 and TRBJ2-7; 8 nucleotides match TRBD1. The CDR3 consists of 20 residues. With V trimmed by 4 bases and J by 4 bases, 24 bases remained unmatched. CDR1 is MRHNA, CDR2 SNTAGT, per germline. DNA for the CDR3: TGTGCCAGCAGTGTAGGGGAAGGCTGGAGAGAGTGGACAGGGCATTACGAGCAGTACTTC. Residues: CASSVGEGWREWTGHYEQYF.

V gene TRBV28 combines with J gene TRBJ1-5; no clear D. CDR1 MDHEN and CDR2 SYDVKM come from the germline V gene. Trimming pared 6 bases from V and 1 base from J, leaving 16 bases between. The CDR3 spans 16 residues. The DNA for the CDR3 is TGTGCCAGCAGCCCCGGTTCGTCGGGGAGCAATCAGCCCCAGCATTTT. Protein sequence: CASSPGSSGSNQPQHF.

This rearrangement joins TRBV7-8 to TRBJ1-4; D is ambiguous. Trimming removed 2 bases at V and 5 bases at J, with 6 bases between. Germline V gene lookup returns CDR1 SGHVS and CDR2 FQNEAQ. The CDR3 has 13 residues. The CDR3 here is CASSLRLNEKLFF. DNA of the CDR3: TGTGCCAGCAGCTTAAGACTAAATGAAAAACTGTTTTTT. The full variable domain, its missing parts supplied by reference TRBV7-8 and TRBJ1-4, is GAGVSQSPRYKVAKRGQDVALRCDPISGHVSLFWYQQALGQGPEFLTYFQNEAQLDKSGLPSDRFFAERPEGSVSTLKIQRTQQEDSAVYLCASSLRLNEKLFFGSGTQLSVL.

This clone was observed a few times. The V and J genes are TRBV24-1 and TRBJ1-5, with D perhaps TRBD1 (6 bases). The V gene's germline CDR1 is KGHDR and CDR2 SFDVKD. The ends were cut back, 4 bases at V and 2 bases at J, with 11 bases in the middle. CDR3 length equals 15 residues. The DNA of the CDR3 is TGTGCCACCAGTGACGCAGGGGCAGGCAATCAGCCCCAGCATTTT. It codes for CATSDAGAGNQPQHF.

V gene TRBV19 combines with J gene TRBJ1-4, with D possibly being TRBD1 (5 bases). The CDR3 length is 15 residues. Germline V lookup: CDR1 LNHDA, CDR2 SQIVND (reference sequence). Trimming removed 3 bases at V and 1 base at J, with 9 bases between. CDR3 region: CASSMYGGTNEKLFF. The CDR3 coding sequence is TGTGCCAGTAGTATGTACGGGGGAACTAATGAAAAACTGTTTTTT.

The V gene is TRBV5-4, the J gene TRBJ1-2; 11 bases are a match to TRBD1. CDR3 length equals 17 residues. V was pared by 3 bases and J by 1 base, with 8 bases of the junction left unmatched. Germline lookup yields CDR1 SGHNT and CDR2 YYREEE (reference sequence). CDR3: CASSSGQGVSINYGYTF. In nucleotides, the CDR3 is TGTGCCAGCAGCTCGGGACAGGGGGTGTCCATTAACTATGGCTACACCTTC.

This chain uses TRBV4-2 with TRBJ2-3; 11 nucleotides agree with TRBD2. The germline CDR1 and CDR2 sequences are LGHNA and YNFKEQ. This CDR3 has 16 residues. V dropped 4 bases and J dropped 1; count of bases not matched to a gene: 4. The CDR3 DNA is TGTGCCAGCAGCCGGGGACTAGCGGACGGCACAGATACGCAGTATTTT. It yields the protein CASSRGLADGTDTQYF.

This clone was seen only once. The chain uses TRBV5-1 and TRBJ2-7, with D maybe TRBD1 (6 bases). The CDR3 totals 13 residues. V lost 3 bases, J lost 7 bases, and 14 bases lay in between. Germline V CDR1 and CDR2: SGHRS, YFSETQ. CDR3 sequence (DNA): TGCGCCAGCAGCTCCACAGGGCTTCGGGAGCAGTACTTC. This translates into CASSSTGLREQYF. Using reference TRBV5-1 and TRBJ2-7 for the parts outside the CDR3, the full variable domain is KAGVTQTPRYLIKTRGQQVTLSCSPISGHRSVSWYQQTPGQGLQFLFEYFSETQRNKGNFPGRFSGRQFSNSRSEMNVSTLELGDSALYLCASSSTGLREQYFGPGTRLTVT.

The gene calls are TRBV5-1 and TRBJ2-2; the match to TRBD2 covers 13 bases. Germline V gene data show CDR1 as SGHRS and CDR2 as YFSETQ. The CDR3 sequence is 17 residues long. The V segment lost 4 bases and the J segment 2 bases; nucleotides outside the gene matches: 5. The chain's CDR3 is CASSIGTSGKNTGELFF. CDR3 nucleotide sequence: TGCGCCAGCAGCATTGGGACTAGCGGGAAAAACACCGGGGAGCTGTTTTTT.

The V and J genes are TRBV20-1 and TRBJ1-1; D call uncertain. This CDR3 has 11 residues. In germline, CDR1 is DFQATT, CDR2 SNEGSKA (reference sequence). Trimming cost V 4 bases and J 6 bases, with 9 bases left between them. The chain's CDR3 is CSAKRAPEAFF. Here the CDR3 DNA reads TGCAGTGCTAAGCGGGCCCCTGAAGCTTTCTTT.